Below, 19 T cell receptor beta chains from the same sample are listed, as sequenced in a study of T-cell memory formation after mild COVID-19. TCRdb reanalysed the 5' RACE reads using MiXCR and keeps one entry per CDR3 protein. The table has about 200,000 distinct CDR3 sequences, around 16% seen once. The sequencing input was PBMCs or a T cell subset sorted from them (not recorded which). The receptors come from an adult woman who had mild COVID-19 (a few samples of this study predate the infection). Cell type and time point are not known.

This chain connects TRBV20-1 to TRBJ2-7; possibly TRBD2 for D (5 bases). The CDR3 extends over 19 amino acids. Per germline, CDR1 DFQATT and CDR2 SNEGSKA (reference sequence). V was clipped by 1 base and J by 0 bases, with 25 bases between them. Here the CDR3 DNA reads TGCAGTGCTAGAGGTTGGGGTTTTACGGGGTCGGGTGACTCCTACGAGCAGTACTTC. Residues: CSARGWGFTGSGDSYEQYF.

This clonotype was recorded a few times. The J gene is TRBJ1-5, the V gene TRBV11-2; 7 nucleotides match TRBD1. Germline loops: CDR1 SGHAT, CDR2 FQNNGV. The CDR3 consists of 16 residues. Trimming took 4 bases from V and 2 from J; bases not matched to a gene: 8. CDR3 DNA: TGTGCCAGCAGCTCAGGGGGTTCCTCGCGCAATCAGCCCCAGCATTTT. Translated: CASSSGGSSRNQPQHF.

This clonotype was counted only a few times. At one end the junction does not follow the germline gene, possibly because of a read error. The chain carries TRBV12-3 or TRBV12-4 and TRBJ1-3, with a possible D match to TRBD1 (5 bases). This CDR3 comprises 14 residues. This CDR3 reads CAGSLGTAGNTIYF. CDR3 coding DNA: TGTGCCGGCAGTTTGGGGACGGCTGGAAACACCATATATTTT.

This rearrangement joins TRBV27 to TRBJ2-7, with 10 bases identical to TRBD2. Germline CDR1 is MNHEY and CDR2 is SMNVEV (reference sequence). This CDR3 region has 16 residues. The J segment lost 2 bases and the V segment lost 2 bases, leaving 6 bases of the junction unmatched. CDR3 sequence: CASSLRWLAGAYEQYF. In nucleotides, the CDR3 is TGTGCCAGCAGTTTACGGTGGCTAGCGGGGGCCTACGAGCAGTACTTC.

This clonotype has more than one count but fewer than ten. The rearrangement joins TRBV7-2 to TRBJ2-6; D call uncertain. CDR1 and CDR2 from the germline V gene are SGHTA and FQGNSA. The CDR3 consists of 14 residues. The V and J ends lost 6 bases and 4 bases respectively, with 10 bases between them. The DNA of the CDR3 is TGTGCCAGCAGTCGATCCCGGGGGGCCAACGTCCTGACTTTC. Its protein product is CASSRSRGANVLTF.

DNA for the CDR3: TGTGCCAGCAGCGTAGCGGGAGATGAGCAGTTCTTC. Its translation is CASSVAGDEQFF. The chain carries TRBV9 and TRBJ2-1; D is possibly TRBD2 (6 bases). Germline V gives CDR1 SGDLS, CDR2 YYNGEE. V lost 0 bases and J lost 8, with 6 bases in between. The CDR3 has 12 residues.

The rearrangement links TRBV20-1 to TRBJ2-7; D not resolved. Germline V lookup: CDR1 DFQATT, CDR2 SNEGSKA (reference sequence). The CDR3 runs to 13 residues. The ends were cut back, 0 bases at V and 5 bases at J, with 11 bases in the middle. CDR3 sequence reads: CSARDGRANEQYF. The CDR3 DNA reads as TGCAGTGCTAGAGATGGAAGGGCTAACGAGCAGTACTTC.

V and J are TRBV5-4 and TRBJ2-7, with 8 bases that match TRBD2. V trimming: 0 bases; J trimming: 5 bases; junction bases outside the gene matches: 7. The CDR3 loop spans 15 amino acids. Germline-derived CDR1 and CDR2 are SGHNT and YYREEE (reference sequence). CDR3 coding DNA: TGTGCCAGCAGCTTGGGACTAGCGTCAGTCGACGAGCAGTACTTC. This encodes CASSLGLASVDEQYF.

This clonotype was detected many times. CDR3 protein: CASSFGSSYNSPLHF. As DNA, the CDR3 is TGTGCCAGCAGCTTTGGGAGCTCCTATAATTCACCCCTCCACTTT. The chain recombines TRBV7-2 with TRBJ1-6; D ambiguous. V lost 3 bases, J lost 0 bases, and 6 bases lay in between. Germline V gives CDR1 SGHTA, CDR2 FQGNSA. This CDR3 region has 15 residues.

The CDR3 is CAIKGQSSYNEQFF. CDR3 bases: TGTGCCATCAAGGGACAGAGCTCCTACAATGAGCAGTTCTTC. The rearrangement joins TRBV10-3 to TRBJ2-1; TRBD1 matches 7 bases. This CDR3 has 14 residues. J lost 0 bases, V lost 7 bases, and 3 bases had no gene match. Germline V gives CDR1 ENHRY, CDR2 SYGVKD.

V and J are TRBV5-1 and TRBJ2-7; the D gene is possibly TRBD1 (5 bases). This CDR3 has 15 residues. Between the trimmed V and J ends, which lost 0 bases and 0 bases, there was a span of 10 bases. The germline V gene encodes CDR1 SGHRS and CDR2 YFSETQ. The CDR3 here is CASSLDRLCSYEQYF. The DNA for the CDR3 is TGCGCCAGCAGCTTGGACAGGCTATGCTCCTACGAGCAGTACTTC.

This chain connects TRBV2 to TRBJ1-2; 8 bases align to TRBD1. Germline values: CDR1 SNHLY, CDR2 FYNNEI. This CDR3 comprises 11 residues. The J segment lost 12 bases and the V segment lost 7 bases, leaving 7 bases of the junction unmatched. The CDR3 loop reads CASTYGQGNTF. The DNA of the CDR3 is TGTGCCAGCACCTATGGACAGGGAAACACCTTC.

The J gene is TRBJ2-1, the V gene TRBV7-2, with unresolved D. The CDR3 runs 13 residues. The V end lost 2 bases, the J end lost 4 bases, and 6 bases lay between the germline ends. Germline CDR1 SGHTA, CDR2 FQGNSA. CDR3 sequence: CASSLNTYNEQFF. Written as DNA, the CDR3 is TGTGCCAGCAGCTTAAACACATACAATGAGCAGTTCTTC.

This clonotype was detected a few times. This rearrangement joins TRBV11-1 to TRBJ2-7; TRBD2 might be the D (5 bases). V lost 4 bases and J 2 bases, leaving 15 bases between the germline ends. The CDR3 totals 15 residues. The germline CDR1 and CDR2 sequences are SGHAT and FQDESV (reference sequence). DNA for the CDR3: TGTGCCAGCAGCTCCGACTATTCTGGACCCTACGAGCAGTACTTC. This gives the protein CASSSDYSGPYEQYF.

This clonotype has only a few counts. The V gene is TRBV3-1, the J gene TRBJ2-1; D might be TRBD2 (6 bases). Germline-derived CDR1 and CDR2 are LGHDT and YNNKEL (reference sequence). Trimming removed 0 bases from V and 9 bases from J, with 18 bases in between. The CDR3 consists of 16 residues. As DNA, the CDR3 is TGTGCCAGCAGCCAAGATTCACTAGCTTCAGCGGGTGAGCAGTTCTTC. Translated: CASSQDSLASAGEQFF.

This rearrangement joins TRBV11-2 to TRBJ1-2; D is unresolved. The CDR3 has 14 amino acids. Trimming left V 6 bases short and J 4 bases short, with 15 bases between. CDR1 and CDR2 (germline): SGHAT, FQNNGV. CDR3 residues: CASSPGGRIYGYTF. The CDR3 coding sequence is TGTGCCAGCAGTCCAGGAGGTCGGATCTATGGCTACACCTTC.

This clonotype was found a few times. The chain carries TRBV12-3 or TRBV12-4 and TRBJ1-3; 8 nucleotides line up with TRBD1. The CDR3 contains 15 residues. J was trimmed by 2 bases and V by 7 bases; bases with no gene match: 7. The CDR3: CASTLGQEAGNTIYF. For the CDR3, the DNA is TGTGCCAGCACCCTGGGACAGGAAGCTGGAAACACCATATATTTT.

The chain links TRBV5-1 to TRBJ2-3; D possibly matches TRBD1 or TRBD2 (5 bases each). Germline V gene lookup returns CDR1 SGHRS and CDR2 YFSETQ. The CDR3 length is 13 residues. Trimming shortened V by 3 bases and J by 2 bases, and 7 bases separated the two germline ends. The CDR3 DNA sequence: TGCGCCAGCAGCTCTGGGACCACAGATACGCAGTATTTT. Its protein is CASSSGTTDTQYF.

This chain joins TRBV18 and TRBJ1-5; 8 bases agree with TRBD1. J lost 7 bases, V lost 8 bases, and 10 bases had no gene match. CDR1 is KGHSH and CDR2 is LQKENI in the germline V gene. The CDR3 covers 14 residues. Written as DNA, the CDR3 is TGTGCCAGCGCATCTTCAGGGGGCCGACAGCCCCAGCATTTT. This gives the protein CASASSGGRQPQHF.